This entry concerns a single T cell receptor (beta chain). No antigen is known for it. Deletions cut 1 base from V and 3 bases from J, with 13 bases between. Germline lookup yields CDR1 LGHNA and CDR2 YNFKEQ. This CDR3 contains 15 residues. The PCR contained 60 Vbeta and 13 Jbeta primers. Profiling relied on immunoSEQ multiplex PCR, and the TCRdb table lists in-frame clones only, not all of them. The repertoire holds 160,000 or so clones, with about 85% as singletons. This sample is drawn from a study of cytomegalovirus exposure and HLA in healthy donors. Study-level findings and limits: Across all donors, roughly uniform sequencing depth was an assumption of the presence/absence analyses. An observed cluster of highly shared sequence variants was recorded as a likely sequencing artifact. There were some public TCRs occurring in many donors, but most TCR sequences were rare.

The receptor was isolated from a male donor in good health and CMV-seropositive. The sample consisted of PBMCs. The rearrangement links TRBV4-2 to TRBJ2-7, with D possibly TRBD1 on 6 matching bases. This CDR3 reads CASSQGPGVGYEQYF. For the CDR3, the DNA is TGTGCCAGCAGCCAAGGCCCAGGGGTGGGCTACGAGCAGTACTTC.